This T cell receptor beta chain was obtained from a study of blood T cells in healthy people across ages (dated by TCRdb to about 2015). At the level of the whole study: In model experiments, template switching captured about one uniquely barcoded TCR beta cDNA molecule for every two T cells. Four age groups were formed from the donors: young (average 16 years), middle-aged (around 37), aged (about 62) and long-lived (more than 75). To avoid experimental bias, donors of different ages were randomly spread across the sequencing lanes. The study analyzed two additional independent replicas of 1 million unique cDNA reads from the same blood draw for two donors, one aged 18 to 30 and one aged 80 or older. The study measured age-related changes in TCR beta repertoire diversity using deep sequencing normalized with unique cDNA molecular identifiers. What the authors observed across the whole study: The CMV infection status of donors was not known, potentially confounding age-related changes in expanded clonotypes. Compared with the aged group, the long-lived group had more naive CD4+ T cells, fewer expanded clones and increased TCR diversity, suggesting age selection. Since profiling was done on bulk unsorted PBMCs, naive and antigen-experienced compartments could not be conclusively compared. Observed TCR beta diversity correlated strongly with the percentage of naive T cells measured by flow cytometry. Estimates of total diversity based on one million sequenced T cells were regarded as lower bounds and as underestimates. As age increased, observed TCR beta diversity per million T cells dropped in a roughly linear way, and a significant reduction was already evident by age 40.

The donors were roughly 38 Caucasian individuals from Russia, aged roughly 6 to 90 years, who were systemically healthy. Each donor gave about 10 milliliters of peripheral blood, drawn into EDTA-treated Vacutainer tubes. Ficoll-Paque density-gradient centrifugation was used to isolate PBMCs, with at least 7 million obtained per sample. Trizol reagent was used to extract total RNA from PBMCs, with at least 5.5 micrograms per sample. Naive CD45RAhigh/CD27high T cell percentages were measured by flow cytometry on a PBMC aliquot from every donor. Libraries were prepared through 5' RACE. Sequencing was performed on an Illumina HiSeq 2500. A second PCR of 7 to 11 cycles was performed with a sample-barcoded 5' primer and a J-beta primer mix. A template-switch 5' adaptor carrying 12 random nucleotides introduced a unique molecular identifier onto each TCR beta cDNA molecule. Each sample yielded at least 3 million CDR3-containing paired-end reads. First-strand cDNA was synthesized from all RNA with the Mint cDNA synthesis kit, primed by a TRBC-specific oligonucleotide. Following uracil-DNA glycosylase treatment, all cDNA underwent a first 18-cycle PCR with the universal primers M1SS and BC2_uni_R. The source study handled its data this way. Each sample was normalized by randomly selecting 1 million high-quality reads, each carrying a distinct molecular identifier. Instead of being binned into consensus sequences, reads with shared molecular identifiers were discarded. MiTCR, run with a Q25 quality threshold and the strictest error-elimination algorithm, handled CDR3 identification, clonotype clustering and error correction. A nonparametric unseen species model with Euler transformation was used to estimate lower-bound total TCR beta diversity. The public sequencing data were trimmed at Q25 with fastp and processed into clonotypes with MiXCR by TCRdb, which kept only in-frame beta chains. Rows with one shared CDR3 protein collapse into an entry with the most common genes and DNA. The V and J calls were not made by the authors but by TCRdb's processing. Counted in this sample were about 580,000 distinct CDR3 sequences; 40% to 55% of them appeared once. The ten largest account for 20% to 25% of the sample.

For this clonotype: Its cognate antigen has yet to be identified. No clone much larger than this one lies a single base away; base qualities are absent.

The sequence was collected from a man older than 75 in good health. Sequenced material: blood.

The DNA sequence is TGTGCCAGCAGCTTAGCCCCGGGGCGCGGTGAGCAGTTCTTC. It is translated as CASSLAPGRGEQFF. The chain was built from TRBV11-2 and TRBJ2-1; the D gene may be TRBD1 or TRBD2, since each aligns over 5 bases. The CDR3 has 14 amino acids, counting the end cysteine and phenylalanine. Only the CDR3 DNA is retained, 42 bases long and in frame from the first base. CDR1 and CDR2, per the germline V gene, are SGHAT and FQNNGV. V was cut back by 1 base and J by 9 bases, leaving a gap of 13 bases between them.